These 10 T cell receptor beta chains were all obtained from the same sample, sequenced in a study of blood T cell repertoires in COVID-19. Generated by immunoSEQ multiplex PCR, the TCRdb table keeps only in-frame clones and is missing some. Of about 100,000 clones listed, approximately 87% are singletons. The source material was peripheral blood. All receptors come from a human donor in a cohort sampled during active COVID-19.

The chain uses TRBV4-1 and TRBJ2-3; D gene ambiguous. With 4 bases removed from V and 6 bases from J, the gap between germline ends came to 5 bases. Germline values: CDR1 MGHRA, CDR2 YSYEKL. The CDR3 has 11 residues. The CDR3 sequence is CASSLGDTQYF. CDR3 nucleotide sequence: TGCGCCAGCAGCCTGGGCGATACGCAGTATTTT.

V gene TRBV29-1 combines with J gene TRBJ1-2, with D unclear. Germline V CDR1 and CDR2: SQVTM, ANQGSEA. This CDR3 comprises 10 residues. With 6 bases removed from V and 5 bases from J, the gap between germline ends came to 7 bases. CDR3 sequence (DNA): TGCAGCGTCCTTAATTATGGCTACACCTTC. Residues: CSVLNYGYTF.

The V and J genes are TRBV5-5 and TRBJ2-1; D remains ambiguous. V lost 5 bases, J lost 8 bases, and 8 bases lay in between. Looked up from germline, CDR1 is SGHKS and CDR2 is YYEKEE (reference sequence). This CDR3 is 11 amino acids long. The CDR3 sequence: CASSSLDEQFF. The CDR3 coding sequence is TGTGCCAGCAGTTCCCTAGATGAGCAGTTCTTC.

As for this clone: At the DNA level, this CDR3 is encoded by other sequences in the same sample as well. The J gene is TRBJ2-7, the V gene TRBV19, with 9 bases lining up with TRBD2. The V gene's germline CDR1 is LNHDA and CDR2 SQIVND (reference sequence). After removal of 6 bases from V and 0 bases from J, the junction contained 3 bases not matched to a gene. The CDR3 is 14 amino acids. CDR3 bases: TGTGCCAGTAGGACTAGCGGAAGCTCCTACGAGCAGTACTTC. It encodes CASRTSGSSYEQYF.

DNA of the CDR3: TGTGCCACCAGTGAGACTAGCGCAAGCACAGATACGCAGTATTTT. It codes for CATSETSASTDTQYF. This rearrangement joins TRBV24-1 to TRBJ2-3; 8 nucleotides align to TRBD2. The CDR3 spans 15 residues. V shed 4 bases and J 0 bases; nucleotides not matched to a gene: 2. The germline V gene has CDR1 KGHDR and CDR2 SFDVKD.

The chain has TRBV27 and TRBJ2-6; TRBD2 matches at 8 bases. Germline V gives CDR1 MNHEY, CDR2 SMNVEV (reference sequence). There are 17 residues in the CDR3. J was trimmed by 3 bases and V by 2 bases; bases with no gene match: 6. CDR3 residues: CASSLSREGRGANVLTF. CDR3 bases: TGTGCCAGCAGTTTAAGTCGGGAGGGCCGTGGGGCCAACGTCCTGACTTTC.

This rearrangement joins TRBV7-2 to TRBJ1-2; possibly TRBD1 for D (6 bases). Germline lookup yields CDR1 SGHTA and CDR2 FQGNSA. V was clipped by 2 bases and J by 5 bases, with 15 bases between them. This CDR3 is 15 amino acids long. The CDR3 nucleotides read TGTGCCAGCAGCTTAAGGGGGATTGAAGGGTATGGCTACACCTTC. Protein: CASSLRGIEGYGYTF.

V is TRBV7-2 and J is TRBJ1-3, with D maybe TRBD1 (6 bases). Between the trimmed V and J ends, which lost 6 bases and 4 bases, there was a span of 13 bases. CDR1 SGHTA and CDR2 FQGNSA come from the germline V gene. The CDR3 totals 14 residues. CDR3 residues: CASRLPGTGNTIYF. CDR3 coding DNA: TGTGCCAGCAGGCTCCCCGGGACAGGAAACACCATATATTTT.

The chain recombines TRBV7-2 with TRBJ2-7; 10 bases fit TRBD2. This CDR3 has 15 residues. After removal of 6 bases from V and 6 bases from J, the junction contained 11 bases not matched to a gene. The germline V gene has CDR1 SGHTA and CDR2 FQGNSA. CDR3: CASRATSGVSSEQYF. CDR3 nucleotides: TGTGCCAGCAGAGCCACTAGCGGGGTTTCATCCGAGCAGTACTTC.

The chain links TRBV7-6 to TRBJ1-2; 7 bases map to TRBD1. V lost 5 bases, J lost 1 base, and 7 bases stayed unmatched. In germline, CDR1 is SGHVS, CDR2 FNYEAQ. The CDR3 loop spans 15 amino acids. The CDR3 region is CASSAGQAINYGYTF. The CDR3 DNA reads as TGTGCCAGCAGCGCAGGACAGGCCATTAACTATGGCTACACCTTC.